Below, 10 T cell receptor beta chains from the same sample are listed, as sequenced in a study of CD4 and CD8 cells across lung adenocarcinoma regions. TCRdb reanalysed the PCR reads using MiXCR and keeps one entry per CDR3 protein. The sample carries some 25,000 distinct CDR3 sequences, 40% to 60% recorded once. Sequencing was performed on CD8+ T cells from the center of a lung tumor. The receptors were sampled from a male donor with lung adenocarcinoma. The CD4 and CD8 labels of this study may be unreliable.

Note on this clonotype: At one of its ends the junction is not consistent with the germline gene, which may arise from a read error. The chain uses TRBV6-5 and TRBJ2-1; no clear D gene. This CDR3 spans 15 amino acids. CDR1 is MNHEY and CDR2 is SVGAGI in the germline V gene. The CDR3 here is CASSYSLASDNEQFF. The CDR3 nucleotides read TGTGCCAGCAGTTACTCGTTGGCCTCCGACAATGAGCAGTTCTTC.

This clonotype was recorded at least ten times. The chain links TRBV6-1 to TRBJ2-1; 9 bases map to TRBD1. The DNA end lines up better with TRBJ2-7; the J call may be wrong. This CDR3 region has 12 residues. The germline V gene encodes CDR1 MNHNS and CDR2 SASEGT. Here the CDR3 DNA reads TGTGCCAGCAGGGACAGGGGCTACGAGCAGTACTTC. This sequence encodes CASRDRGYEQYF.

With respect to this clonotype: A much larger clone lies one base from this, so it may be a read error. This sequence joins TRBV20-1 and TRBJ2-4, with D possibly TRBD1 on 5 matching bases. The CDR3 runs to 15 residues. The V gene lost 0 bases and the J gene lost 13 bases, with 22 bases spanning the gap. Germline V lookup: CDR1 DFQATT, CDR2 SNEGSKA (reference sequence). DNA for the CDR3: TGCAGTGCTAGAGATTGGGGCCAACCAATGGATGAGCAGTACTTC. This codes for CSARDWGQPMDEQYF.

CDR3: CASSSWTGNSPLHF. The CDR3 DNA follows: TGTGCCAGCAGTTCATGGACGGGTAATTCACCCCTCCACTTT. The chain recombines TRBV6-5 with TRBJ1-6; D not certain. This CDR3 spans 14 amino acids. V was pared by 4 bases and J by 6 bases, with 10 bases between. The V gene's germline CDR1 is MNHEY and CDR2 SVGAGI.

V is TRBV6-1 and J is TRBJ2-1; no reliable D call. Near its end, the DNA agrees better with TRBJ2-7, so the J call may be wrong. Looked up from germline, CDR1 is MNHNS and CDR2 is SASEGT. The CDR3 runs to 16 residues. The CDR3 sequence is CASRETWAVGTDEQYF. DNA for the CDR3: TGTGCCAGCAGGGAAACGTGGGCTGTGGGCACCGATGAGCAGTACTTC.

This clonotype is deemed medium-sized. The rearrangement uses TRBV27 and TRBJ2-1; D is perhaps TRBD2 (5 bases). TRBJ2-7 matches the DNA end more closely, so the J call is doubtful. Germline V gives CDR1 MNHEY, CDR2 SMNVEV (reference sequence). The length of the CDR3 is 15 residues. The CDR3 DNA is TGTGCCAGCAGTTCCACGGCCCAGGTTACGGGGGAGCAGTACTTC. Residues: CASSSTAQVTGEQYF.

This chain uses TRBV11-3 with TRBJ2-1, with TRBD1 as a possible D gene (5 bases). Trimming left V 5 bases short and J 9 bases short, with 17 bases between. The germline gives CDR1 SGHNT, CDR2 YENEEA. This CDR3 is built from 14 residues. The CDR3 nucleotides read TGTGCCAGCAGCCTGGCCCCAGGGAATGTTGAGCAGTTCTTC. Translation: CASSLAPGNVEQFF.

V is TRBV5-1 and J is TRBJ2-7; D is perhaps TRBD2 (6 bases). CDR1 SGHRS and CDR2 YFSETQ come from the germline V gene. The CDR3 loop spans 15 amino acids. V was trimmed by 4 bases and J by 2 bases, leaving 16 bases between them. CDR3 coding DNA: TGCGCCAGCAGCCCGGAGGGGCAGGGCCCCTACGAGCAGTACTTC. It codes for CASSPEGQGPYEQYF.

This clonotype was seen a handful of times. The chain uses TRBV10-3 and TRBJ1-2; 7 bases are shared with TRBD1. V trimming: 3 bases; J trimming: 5 bases; junction bases outside the gene matches: 3. CDR1 is ENHRY, CDR2 SYGVKD, per germline. CDR3 length equals 13 residues. CDR3: CAISEDREYGYTF. The CDR3 DNA follows: TGTGCCATCAGTGAAGACAGGGAGTATGGCTACACCTTC.

As for this clonotype: A read error may produce the germline difference seen at one junction end. The rearrangement uses TRBV6-5 and TRBJ2-4; possibly TRBD1 or TRBD2 for D (6 bases each). This CDR3 is 15 amino acids long. Germline V gene sequence: CDR1 MNHEY, CDR2 SVGAGI. CDR3 loop: CASSSGRDTKNTQYF. CDR3 sequence (DNA): TGTGCCAGCAGTTCGGGGCGGGACACCAAAAACACGCAGTATTTC.